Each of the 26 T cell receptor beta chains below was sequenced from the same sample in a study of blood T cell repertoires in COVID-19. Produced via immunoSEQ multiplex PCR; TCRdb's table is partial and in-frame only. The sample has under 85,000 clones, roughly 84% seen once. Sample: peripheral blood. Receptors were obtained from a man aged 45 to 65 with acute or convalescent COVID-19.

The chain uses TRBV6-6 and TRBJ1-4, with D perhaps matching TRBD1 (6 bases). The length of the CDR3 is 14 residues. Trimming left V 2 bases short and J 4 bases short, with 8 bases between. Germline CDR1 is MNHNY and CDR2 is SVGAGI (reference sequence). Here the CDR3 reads CASSYGQINEKLFF. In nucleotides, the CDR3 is TGTGCCAGCAGTTACGGACAGATTAATGAAAAACTGTTTTTT.

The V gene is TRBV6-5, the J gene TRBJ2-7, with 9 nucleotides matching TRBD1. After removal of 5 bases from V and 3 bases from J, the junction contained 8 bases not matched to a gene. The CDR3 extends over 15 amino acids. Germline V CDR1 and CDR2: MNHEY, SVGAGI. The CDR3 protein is CASSRDRDRDYEQYF. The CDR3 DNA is TGTGCCAGCAGTCGGGACCGGGACAGGGACTACGAGCAGTACTTC.

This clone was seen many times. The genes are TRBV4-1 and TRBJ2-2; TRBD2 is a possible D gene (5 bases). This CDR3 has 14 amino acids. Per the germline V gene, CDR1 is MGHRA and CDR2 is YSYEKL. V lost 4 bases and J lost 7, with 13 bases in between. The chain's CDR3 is CASSPQTSVGELFF. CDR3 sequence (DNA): TGCGCCAGCAGCCCTCAAACTAGTGTCGGGGAGCTGTTTTTT.

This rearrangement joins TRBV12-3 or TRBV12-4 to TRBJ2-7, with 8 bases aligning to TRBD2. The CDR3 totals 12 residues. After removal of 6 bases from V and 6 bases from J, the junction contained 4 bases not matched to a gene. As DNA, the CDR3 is TGTGCCAGCAGGTGGGCGGGAGGCGAGCAGTACTTC. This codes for CASRWAGGEQYF.

CDR3 nucleotide sequence: TGCGCCAGCAGCCAAGATCGGACTAGCGGCTCCTACGAGCAGTACTTC. It translates to CASSQDRTSGSYEQYF. The J gene is TRBJ2-7, the V gene TRBV4-3, with 10 bases fitting TRBD2. Trimming removed 0 bases from V and 0 bases from J; junction bases left unmatched: 2. Looked up from germline, CDR1 is LGHNA and CDR2 is YSLEER. The CDR3 is 16 amino acids.

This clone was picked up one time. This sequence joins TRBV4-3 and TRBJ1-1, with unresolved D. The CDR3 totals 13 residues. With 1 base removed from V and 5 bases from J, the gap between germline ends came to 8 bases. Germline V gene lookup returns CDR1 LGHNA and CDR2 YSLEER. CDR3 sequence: CASSQGYRTEAFF. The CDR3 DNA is TGCGCCAGCAGCCAAGGCTACCGTACTGAAGCTTTCTTT.

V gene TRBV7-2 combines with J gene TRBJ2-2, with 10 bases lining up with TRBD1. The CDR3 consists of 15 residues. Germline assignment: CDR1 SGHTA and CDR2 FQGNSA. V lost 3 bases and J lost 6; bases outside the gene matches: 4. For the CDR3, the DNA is TGTGCCAGCAGCTTCCGGGACAGGGGCGCCGGGGAGCTGTTTTTT. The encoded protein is CASSFRDRGAGELFF.

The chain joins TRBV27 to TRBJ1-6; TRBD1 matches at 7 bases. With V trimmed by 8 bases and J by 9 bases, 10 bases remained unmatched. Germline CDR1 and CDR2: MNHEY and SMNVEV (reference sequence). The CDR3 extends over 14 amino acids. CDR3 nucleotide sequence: TGTGCCAGCCGACTGACAGGGAGTACTTCACCCCTCCACTTT. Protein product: CASRLTGSTSPLHF.

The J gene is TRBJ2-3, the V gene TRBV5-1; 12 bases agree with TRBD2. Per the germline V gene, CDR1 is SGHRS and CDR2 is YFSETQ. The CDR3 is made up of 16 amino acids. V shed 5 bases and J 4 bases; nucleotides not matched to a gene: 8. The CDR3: CASSGLSSGGADTQYF. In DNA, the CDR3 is TGCGCCAGCAGTGGTCTGTCTAGCGGGGGGGCAGATACGCAGTATTTT.

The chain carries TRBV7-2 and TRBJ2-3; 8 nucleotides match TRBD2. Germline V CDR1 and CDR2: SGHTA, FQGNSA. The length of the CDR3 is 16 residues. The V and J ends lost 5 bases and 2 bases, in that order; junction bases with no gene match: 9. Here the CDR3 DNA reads TGTGCCAGCAGCCTCGGGGGGGCAATGAACACAGATACGCAGTATTTT. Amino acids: CASSLGGAMNTDTQYF.

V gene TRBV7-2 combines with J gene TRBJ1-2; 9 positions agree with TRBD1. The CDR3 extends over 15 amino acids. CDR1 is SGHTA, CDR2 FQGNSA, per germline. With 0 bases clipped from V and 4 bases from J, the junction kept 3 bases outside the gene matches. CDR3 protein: CASSLATGGSYGYTF. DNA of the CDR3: TGTGCCAGCAGCTTAGCCACAGGGGGCAGCTATGGCTACACCTTC.

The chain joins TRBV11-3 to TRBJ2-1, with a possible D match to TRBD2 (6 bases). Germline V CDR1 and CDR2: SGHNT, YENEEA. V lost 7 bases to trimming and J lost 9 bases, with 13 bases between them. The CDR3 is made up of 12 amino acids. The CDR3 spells CASNSVGGEQFF. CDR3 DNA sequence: TGTGCCAGCAACTCCGTGGGGGGTGAGCAGTTCTTC.

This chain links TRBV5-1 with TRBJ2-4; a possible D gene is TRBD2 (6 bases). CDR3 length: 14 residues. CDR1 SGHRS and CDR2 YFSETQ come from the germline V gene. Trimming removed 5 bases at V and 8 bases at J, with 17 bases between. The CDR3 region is CASRVRVGGDIQYF. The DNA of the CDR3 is TGCGCCAGCAGAGTTAGGGTGGGCGGGGACATTCAGTACTTC.

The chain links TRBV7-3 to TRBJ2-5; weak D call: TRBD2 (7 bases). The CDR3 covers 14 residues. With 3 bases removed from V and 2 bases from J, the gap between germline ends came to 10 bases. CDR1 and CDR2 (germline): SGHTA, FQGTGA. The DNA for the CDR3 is TGTGCCAGCAGCTTCGCGGGGGCACAAGAGACCCAGTACTTC. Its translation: CASSFAGAQETQYF.

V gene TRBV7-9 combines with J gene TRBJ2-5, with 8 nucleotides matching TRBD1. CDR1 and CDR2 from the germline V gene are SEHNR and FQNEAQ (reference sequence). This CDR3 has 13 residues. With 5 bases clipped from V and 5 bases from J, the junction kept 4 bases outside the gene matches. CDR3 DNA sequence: TGTGCCAGCAGCCTTCGACAGGGGGAGACCCAGTACTTC. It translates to CASSLRQGETQYF.

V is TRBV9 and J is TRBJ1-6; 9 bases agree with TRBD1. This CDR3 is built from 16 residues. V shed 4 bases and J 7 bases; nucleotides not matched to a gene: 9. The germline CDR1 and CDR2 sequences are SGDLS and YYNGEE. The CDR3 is CASSPLGGQGNSPLHF. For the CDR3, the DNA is TGTGCCAGCAGCCCCCTAGGGGGACAGGGAAATTCACCCCTCCACTTT.

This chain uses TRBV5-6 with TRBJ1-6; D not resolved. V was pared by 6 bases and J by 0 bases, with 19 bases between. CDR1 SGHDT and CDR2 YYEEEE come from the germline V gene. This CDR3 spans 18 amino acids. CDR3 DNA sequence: TGTGCCAGCAACCCGGGAAGGAGGTCCAACTCCTATAATTCACCCCTCCACTTT. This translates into CASNPGRRSNSYNSPLHF.

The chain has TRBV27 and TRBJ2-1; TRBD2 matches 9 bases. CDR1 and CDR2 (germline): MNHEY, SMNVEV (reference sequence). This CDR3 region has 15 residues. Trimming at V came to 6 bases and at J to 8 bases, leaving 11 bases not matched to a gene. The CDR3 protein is CASSIEAGGAHEQFF. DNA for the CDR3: TGTGCCAGCAGCATTGAAGCGGGAGGTGCGCATGAGCAGTTCTTC.

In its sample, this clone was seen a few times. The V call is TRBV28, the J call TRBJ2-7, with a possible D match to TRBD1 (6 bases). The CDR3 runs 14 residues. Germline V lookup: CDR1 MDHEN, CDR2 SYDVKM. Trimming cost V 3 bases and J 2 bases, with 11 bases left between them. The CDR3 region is CASSFIRGPYEQYF. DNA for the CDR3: TGTGCCAGCAGTTTTATCAGGGGTCCCTACGAGCAGTACTTC.

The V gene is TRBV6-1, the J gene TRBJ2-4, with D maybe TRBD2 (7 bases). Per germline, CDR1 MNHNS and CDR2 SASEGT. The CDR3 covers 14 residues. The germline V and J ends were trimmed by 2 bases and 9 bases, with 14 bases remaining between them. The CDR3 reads CASSERGGGGIQYF. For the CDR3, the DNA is TGTGCCAGCAGTGAACGGGGAGGGGGAGGCATTCAGTACTTC.

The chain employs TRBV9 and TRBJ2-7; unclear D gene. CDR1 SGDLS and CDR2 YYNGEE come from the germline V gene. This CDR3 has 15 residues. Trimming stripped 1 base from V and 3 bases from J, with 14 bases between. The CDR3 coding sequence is TGTGCCAGCAGCGTATCGCCAGGTTCTAACTACGAGCAGTACTTC. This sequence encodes CASSVSPGSNYEQYF. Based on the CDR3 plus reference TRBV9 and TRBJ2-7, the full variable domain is DSGVTQTPKHLITATGQRVTLRCSPRSGDLSVYWYQQSLDQGLQFLIQYYNGEERAKGNILERFSAQQFPDLHSELNLSSLELGDSALYFCASSVSPGSNYEQYFGPGTRLTVT.

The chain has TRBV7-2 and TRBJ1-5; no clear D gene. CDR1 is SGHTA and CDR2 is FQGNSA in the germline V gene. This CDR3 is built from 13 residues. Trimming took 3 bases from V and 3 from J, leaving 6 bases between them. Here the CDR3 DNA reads TGTGCCAGCAGCTTTAACTTCAATCAGCCCCAGCATTTT. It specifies CASSFNFNQPQHF.

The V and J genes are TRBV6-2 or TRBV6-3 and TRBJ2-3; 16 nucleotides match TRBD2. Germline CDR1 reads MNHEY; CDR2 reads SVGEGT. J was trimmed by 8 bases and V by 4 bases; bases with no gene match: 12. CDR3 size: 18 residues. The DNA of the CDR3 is TGTGCCAGCAGTTCCCGTCCCGGGACTAGCGGGAGGGGGGGTACGCAGTATTTT. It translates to CASSSRPGTSGRGGTQYF.

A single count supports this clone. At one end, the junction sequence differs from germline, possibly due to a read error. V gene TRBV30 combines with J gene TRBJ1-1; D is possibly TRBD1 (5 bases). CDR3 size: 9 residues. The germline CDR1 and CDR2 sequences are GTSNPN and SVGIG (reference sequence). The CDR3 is CAWSPGLRF. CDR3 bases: TGTGCCTGGAGTCCGGGACTCCGCTTT.

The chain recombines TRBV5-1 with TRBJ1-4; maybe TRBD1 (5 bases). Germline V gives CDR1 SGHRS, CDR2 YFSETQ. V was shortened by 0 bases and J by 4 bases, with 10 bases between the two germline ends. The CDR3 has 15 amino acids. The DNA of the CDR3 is TGCGCCAGCAGCTTGGGACAGAACAATAATGAAAAACTGTTTTTT. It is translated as CASSLGQNNNEKLFF.

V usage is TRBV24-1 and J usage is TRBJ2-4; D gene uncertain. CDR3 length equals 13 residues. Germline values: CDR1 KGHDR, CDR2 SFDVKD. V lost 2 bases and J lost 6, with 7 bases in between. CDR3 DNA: TGTGCCACCAGTGATTATGGCGGAAACATTCAGTACTTC. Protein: CATSDYGGNIQYF.